This T cell receptor beta chain was sequenced in a study of blood T cell repertoires in COVID-19. Study-wide context: The United States, Italy and Spain provided the acute and convalescent COVID-19 samples. T cells, B-cell-depleted T cells, or PBMCs supplied cDNA or gDNA.

The V and J ends lost 3 bases and 2 bases respectively, with 14 bases between them. The CDR3 runs to 16 residues. Germline lookup yields CDR1 SGHNT and CDR2 YYREEE (reference sequence). In the authors' workflow: Reference gene primer amplification in the assay estimated nucleated cell counts. Using immunoSEQ multiplex PCR, the repertoire was profiled, and TCRdb retains in-frame clones only, with some absent. V and J calls plus clone size are reproduced from that table; the DNA served to infer D and trimming. The data show 250,000 to 300,000 clones, approximately 85% seen once. The sequence came from a woman in her thirties with acute or convalescent COVID-19. V is TRBV5-4 and J is TRBJ2-2; tentative D call: TRBD2 (6 bases). Material for sequencing was peripheral blood. CDR3 sequence: CASSSGLPKNTGELFF. The CDR3 DNA follows: TGTGCCAGCAGCTCAGGACTACCCAAAAACACCGGGGAGCTGTTTTTT.